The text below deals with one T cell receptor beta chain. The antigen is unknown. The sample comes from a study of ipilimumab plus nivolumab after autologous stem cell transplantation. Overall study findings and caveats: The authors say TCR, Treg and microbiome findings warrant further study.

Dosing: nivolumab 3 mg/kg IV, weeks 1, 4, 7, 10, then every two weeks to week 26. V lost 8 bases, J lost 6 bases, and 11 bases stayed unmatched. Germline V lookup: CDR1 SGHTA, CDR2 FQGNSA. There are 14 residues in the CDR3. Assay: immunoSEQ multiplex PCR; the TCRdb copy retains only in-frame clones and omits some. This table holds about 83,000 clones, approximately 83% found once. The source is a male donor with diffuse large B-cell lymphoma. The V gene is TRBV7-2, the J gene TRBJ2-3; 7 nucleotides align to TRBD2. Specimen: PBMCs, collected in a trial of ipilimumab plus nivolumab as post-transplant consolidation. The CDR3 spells CASAPPAGWDTQYF. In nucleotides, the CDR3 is TGTGCCAGCGCTCCCCCAGCGGGATGGGATACGCAGTATTTT.